This T cell receptor beta chain was documented in a study of OX40 agonist ivuxolimab in advanced cancers. Overall study: Head and neck, renal cell, melanoma or hepatocellular carcinoma were the cancers that dose-escalation patients had.

This clone appeared a few times. Its antigen is still unknown. The data were produced by immunoSEQ multiplex PCR, yet TCRdb's version contains in-frame clones alone and is incomplete. The repertoire holds 55,000 to 80,000 clones, with around 82% as singletons. The germline V gene encodes CDR1 SGHRS and CDR2 YFSETQ. V shed 4 bases and J shed 5 bases, with 13 bases lying between them. The CDR3 spans 14 residues. Study observations and caveats: Among T cells, CD8+ cells averaged more expanded clones than CD4+ cells.

The TCR comes from an adult with an advanced solid tumor such as melanoma, head and neck, liver or kidney cancer. Sequencing was performed on CD4+ or CD8+ T cells sorted from blood, taken in a trial of the OX40 agonist ivuxolimab. This chain joins TRBV5-1 and TRBJ2-1; D possibly corresponds to TRBD1 (5 bases). The CDR3 loop reads CASSIWTRNNEQFF. The CDR3 DNA is TGCGCCAGCAGCATTTGGACAAGGAACAATGAGCAGTTCTTC.